These 17 T cell receptor beta chains share one sample of origin, sequenced in a study of blood T cell repertoires in COVID-19 (dated by TCRdb to the early 2020s). The library was produced with the immunoSEQ multiplex PCR assay. TCRdb limited this immuneACCESS table to in-frame rearrangements with V and J called. A share of clones is missing; checked studies link under half to unresolved V genes, and the rest is unexplained. The sample records more than 250,000 clones, more than 75% of which are singletons. Of the sample, around 9.3% is held by the ten largest clones. The sequenced sample was PBMCs or T cells enriched from blood (not recorded which). These receptors were obtained from a woman younger than 30 who had recovered from COVID-19.

The chain couples TRBV4-2 to TRBJ2-1, with D tentatively TRBD2 (5 bases). The germline CDR1 and CDR2 sequences are LGHNA and YNFKEQ. V dropped 0 bases and J dropped 3 bases, with 12 bases sitting between them. The CDR3 spans 16 residues. CDR3 nucleotide sequence: TGTGCCAGCAGCCAAGAAGTTGGCCGGGGCTACAATGAGCAGTTCTTC. Translation gives CASSQEVGRGYNEQFF.

The rearrangement links TRBV18 to TRBJ1-6; D is perhaps TRBD1 (6 bases). The germline CDR1 and CDR2 sequences are KGHSH and LQKENI. This CDR3 spans 15 amino acids. V lost 2 bases to trimming and J lost 10 bases, with 15 bases between them. For the CDR3, the DNA is TGTGCCAGCTCACCAGGGTTGTCAGGGGACTCACCCCTCCACTTT. Amino acids: CASSPGLSGDSPLHF.

This chain joins TRBV9 and TRBJ1-2; the match to TRBD1 covers 7 bases. This CDR3 contains 14 residues. After removal of 0 bases from V and 5 bases from J, the junction contained 4 bases not matched to a gene. Germline V gene data show CDR1 as SGDLS and CDR2 as YYNGEE. In DNA form, the CDR3 reads TGTGCCAGCAGCGTAGAAGAGACAGGGTATGGCTACACCTTC. It translates to CASSVEETGYGYTF.

This clone was detected once. CDR3 amino acids: CASSKDRDGTSGGRDTQYF. The CDR3 nucleotides are TGTGCCAGCAGCAAAGACAGGGACGGGACTAGCGGGGGGCGGGATACGCAGTATTTT. The chain combines TRBV21-1 with TRBJ2-3; the table's D gene call, TRBD2, was not cross checked with the DNA. TRBV21-1 is flagged as a pseudogene. The CDR3 loop spans 19 amino acids.

This clone came up once. V usage is TRBV9 and J usage is TRBJ1-4; D unclear. The germline V gene encodes CDR1 SGDLS and CDR2 YYNGEE. V lost 0 bases to trimming and J lost 0 bases, with 6 bases between them. The CDR3 consists of 15 residues. CDR3 sequence (DNA): TGTGCCAGCAGCGTAGGGAGTGCAACTAATGAAAAACTGTTTTTT. Translating it yields CASSVGSATNEKLFF.

CDR3: CASSLEGIRPNSANIQYF. The CDR3 DNA is TGCGCCAGCAGCTTGGAGGGGATCCGTCCGAATTCCGCGAACATTCAGTACTTC. The chain is built from TRBV5-1 and TRBJ2-4, with D possibly TRBD1 on 5 matching bases. V gave up 0 bases and J gave up 7 bases, with 23 bases separating them. This CDR3 has 18 amino acids. Germline CDR1 and CDR2: SGHRS and YFSETQ.

This clone was detected only a few times. V usage is TRBV4-1 and J usage is TRBJ1-1, with 10 bases matching TRBD1. The CDR3 totals 18 residues. The V gene end was trimmed by 4 bases and the J gene end by 1 base; junction bases not matched to a gene: 12. Germline loops: CDR1 MGHRA, CDR2 YSYEKL. The CDR3 DNA is TGCGCCAGCAGCCGACTCCCCGGGACAGGGGACCGGAACACTGAAGCTTTCTTT. Its translation: CASSRLPGTGDRNTEAFF.

This sequence joins TRBV5-1 and TRBJ1-6; 9 bases match TRBD1. The CDR3 extends over 15 amino acids. The V segment lost 3 bases and the J segment 7 bases; nucleotides outside the gene matches: 5. Germline values: CDR1 SGHRS, CDR2 YFSETQ. For the CDR3, the DNA is TGCGCCAGCAGCTCCCCCGGGACAGGGAATTCACCCCTCCACTTT. Protein product: CASSSPGTGNSPLHF.

The J gene is TRBJ1-6, the V gene TRBV19; TRBD1 agrees at 9 bases. The ends lost 7 bases at V and 10 bases at J; junction bases unmatched: 8. The CDR3 totals 14 residues. Germline CDR1 LNHDA, CDR2 SQIVND (reference sequence). The CDR3 protein is CASIAGTGPSPLHF. CDR3 in DNA: TGTGCCAGTATTGCCGGGACAGGGCCCTCACCCCTCCACTTT.

This clone was observed once. The rearrangement joins TRBV12-3 or TRBV12-4 to TRBJ1-1; D uncertain. This CDR3 has 12 amino acids. V was clipped by 6 bases and J by 2 bases, with 7 bases between them. In DNA, the CDR3 is TGTGCCAGCAGCAGCGGAAACACTGAAGCTTTCTTT. It is translated as CASSSGNTEAFF.

This clone showed up just a few times. The chain employs TRBV28 and TRBJ1-2; TRBD1 matches 9 bases. The V segment lost 6 bases and the J segment 8 bases; nucleotides outside the gene matches: 7. CDR1 is MDHEN, CDR2 SYDVKM, per germline. The CDR3 loop spans 13 amino acids. The CDR3 here is CASRVQGAEGYTF. In nucleotides, the CDR3 is TGTGCCAGCAGGGTACAGGGGGCGGAAGGCTACACCTTC.

This chain joins TRBV29-1 and TRBJ2-6; D may be TRBD2 (6 bases). This CDR3 contains 15 residues. V was clipped by 0 bases and J by 3 bases, with 9 bases between them. CDR1 SQVTM and CDR2 ANQGSEA come from the germline V gene. CDR3 loop: CSVEDGGYGANVLTF. The CDR3 bases are TGCAGCGTTGAAGATGGAGGGTATGGGGCCAACGTCCTGACTTTC.

This chain uses TRBV4-1 with TRBJ1-2; no clear D. From germline, CDR1 is MGHRA and CDR2 YSYEKL. Between the trimmed V and J ends, which lost 0 bases and 1 base, there was a span of 3 bases. The CDR3 loop spans 13 amino acids. The CDR3 is CASSQDLNYGYTF. DNA for the CDR3: TGCGCCAGCAGCCAAGACCTTAACTATGGCTACACCTTC.

The chain is built from TRBV5-4 and TRBJ1-6; D is perhaps TRBD1 (5 bases). Deletions cut 0 bases from V and 4 bases from J, with 20 bases between. The CDR3 length is 19 residues. The germline V gene encodes CDR1 SGHNT and CDR2 YYREEE (reference sequence). The CDR3 sequence: CASSLAEGTRGTYNSPLHF. DNA of the CDR3: TGTGCCAGCAGCTTGGCCGAGGGCACCCGGGGGACTTATAATTCACCCCTCCACTTT.

The V gene is TRBV6-1, the J gene TRBJ2-6, with D possibly matching TRBD1 (6 bases). CDR3 length: 17 amino acids. V was pared by 2 bases and J by 0 bases, with 11 bases between. The V gene's germline CDR1 is MNHNS and CDR2 SASEGT. Here the CDR3 reads CASSEWGHSSGANVLTF. The CDR3 nucleotides read TGTGCCAGCAGTGAATGGGGACACTCCTCTGGGGCCAACGTCCTGACTTTC.

The chain combines TRBV18 with TRBJ2-1; 8 bases match TRBD2. CDR1 is KGHSH and CDR2 is LQKENI in the germline V gene. The CDR3 is 16 residues long. The V segment lost 5 bases and the J segment 4 bases; nucleotides outside the gene matches: 10. Written as DNA, the CDR3 is TGTGCCAGCTCAGAAATAGCGGGGAGATTATACAATGAGCAGTTCTTC. Protein sequence: CASSEIAGRLYNEQFF. The entire variable domain, with the rest obtained from reference TRBV18 and TRBJ2-1, is as follows: NAGVMQNPRHLVRRRGQEARLRCSPMKGHSHVYWYRQLPEEGLKFMVYLQKENIIDESGMPKERFSAEFPKEGPSILRIQQVVRGDSAAYFCASSEIAGRLYNEQFFGPGTRLTVL.

The gene calls are TRBV15 and TRBJ2-1; 14 bases agree with TRBD2. With V trimmed by 0 bases and J by 3 bases, 7 bases remained unmatched. Germline CDR1 is LNHNV and CDR2 is YYDKDF (reference sequence). The CDR3 contains 19 residues. CDR3 loop: CATSRDLTSGGAVYNEQFF. The DNA of the CDR3 is TGTGCCACCAGCAGAGATTTGACTAGCGGGGGGGCCGTCTACAATGAGCAGTTCTTC.